This TCR beta chain emerged from a study of PD-L1 blockade in urothelial cancer. Time point here: peripheral blood 6 weeks after treatment start. Germline V CDR1 and CDR2: MNHNY, SVGAGI (reference sequence). V was clipped by 0 bases and J by 4 bases, with 12 bases between them. The CDR3 totals 15 residues. This clone was found a few times. Profiled with immunoSEQ multiplex PCR; TCRdb holds only in-frame clones, not every one. The data contain 29,000 or so clones, 79% of them singletons. Sequences were derived from PBMCs, sampled around atezolizumab (anti-PD-L1) treatment. The TCR comes from a man between 70 and 80 years old with urothelial cancer. The chain recombines TRBV6-6 with TRBJ1-2; the D gene is possibly TRBD1 (5 bases). DNA of the CDR3: TGTGCCAGCAGTTACTCGTCAGGGCAGGGCTATGGCTACACCTTC. Amino acids: CASSYSSGQGYGYTF.